Following are 30 T cell receptor beta chains from one sample sequenced in a study of T cell changes during pregnancy in multiple sclerosis. The repertoire was sequenced with immunoSEQ multiplex PCR; TCRdb's copy has only in-frame clones and lacks some. Among roughly 40,000 clones listed, 92% were seen once. Material: CD8+ T cells from peripheral blood mononuclear cells, obtained in the first trimester of pregnancy. The receptors here all came from a female donor with multiple sclerosis, enrolled in a pregnancy study.

V gene TRBV5-1 combines with J gene TRBJ2-3; 7 nucleotides align to TRBD2. Germline CDR1 and CDR2: SGHRS and YFSETQ. V lost 0 bases, J lost 0 bases, and 7 bases stayed unmatched. The length of the CDR3 is 17 residues. The CDR3 is CASSLDPGGPSTDTQYF. The CDR3 bases are TGCGCCAGCAGCTTGGATCCGGGGGGACCTAGCACAGATACGCAGTATTTT.

The chain uses TRBV13 and TRBJ2-5; a possible D gene is TRBD2 (5 bases). V shed 6 bases and J shed 2 bases, with 22 bases lying between them. The CDR3 extends over 17 amino acids. The germline gives CDR1 PRHDT, CDR2 FYEKMQ (reference sequence). In nucleotides, the CDR3 is TGTGCCAGCAGATTATCGGGGTTCGGGGTTTCGCAAGAGACCCAGTACTTC. Translating gives CASRLSGFGVSQETQYF. Together with reference TRBV13 and TRBJ2-5, the CDR3 gives the full variable domain: AAGVIQSPRHLIKEKRETATLKCYPIPRHDTVYWYQQGPGQDPQFLISFYEKMQSDKGSIPDRFSAQQFSDYHSELNMSSLELGDSALYFCASRLSGFGVSQETQYFGPGTRLLVL.

The V call is TRBV9, the J call TRBJ2-6, with D unclear. The V and J ends lost 3 bases and 0 bases respectively, with 4 bases between them. CDR1 is SGDLS and CDR2 is YYNGEE in the germline V gene. The CDR3 runs to 14 residues. The CDR3 sequence is CASSGSSGANVLTF. In DNA, the CDR3 is TGTGCCAGCAGCGGGAGCTCTGGGGCCAACGTCCTGACTTTC. Together with reference TRBV9 and TRBJ2-6, the CDR3 gives the full variable domain: DSGVTQTPKHLITATGQRVTLRCSPRSGDLSVYWYQQSLDQGLQFLIQYYNGEERAKGNILERFSAQQFPDLHSELNLSSLELGDSALYFCASSGSSGANVLTFGAGSRLTVL.

The CDR3 protein is CASSLGERVGGISDTQYF. The CDR3 region has the DNA TGCGCCAGCAGCCTGGGCGAACGAGTCGGGGGGATTTCAGATACGCAGTATTTT. The chain recombines TRBV5-1 with TRBJ2-3; TRBD2 matches at 7 bases. The CDR3 runs to 18 residues. Trimming at V came to 4 bases and at J to 4 bases, leaving 18 bases not matched to a gene. CDR1 SGHRS and CDR2 YFSETQ come from the germline V gene.

The J gene is TRBJ1-4, the V gene TRBV2, with a possible D match to TRBD1 (6 bases). This CDR3 contains 12 residues. CDR1 and CDR2 (germline): SNHLY, FYNNEI. The V end lost 6 bases, the J end lost 8 bases, and 10 bases lay between the germline ends. CDR3 sequence: CASRQGYEKLFF. The CDR3 nucleotides are TGTGCCAGCAGACAGGGCTACGAAAAACTGTTTTTT. Combining the CDR3 with reference TRBV2 and TRBJ1-4 gives the whole variable domain EPEVTQTPSHQVTQMGQEVILRCVPISNHLYFYWYRQILGQKVEFLVSFYNNEISEKSEIFDDQFSVERPDGSNFTLKIRSTKLEDSAMYFCASRQGYEKLFFGSGTQLSVL.

This chain connects TRBV5-1 to TRBJ2-1, with TRBD1 matching 8 bases. The CDR3 spans 17 residues. Unmatched junction bases numbered 16, after V lost 4 bases and J lost 7 bases. Germline lookup yields CDR1 SGHRS and CDR2 YFSETQ. The CDR3 spells CASSMLLTGEVRNEQFF. CDR3 coding DNA: TGCGCCAGCAGCATGCTCTTGACAGGGGAAGTAAGGAATGAGCAGTTCTTC.

The genes are TRBV4-2 and TRBJ1-6; a possible D gene is TRBD1 (5 bases). Trimming cost V 0 bases and J 8 bases, with 8 bases left between them. The length of the CDR3 is 14 residues. Looked up from germline, CDR1 is LGHNA and CDR2 is YNFKEQ. The CDR3 DNA is TGTGCCAGCAGCCAAGAAGGGGAGGATTCACCCCTCCACTTT. Translating gives CASSQEGEDSPLHF.

This clone was found a few times. This chain joins TRBV27 and TRBJ1-2; D possibly corresponds to TRBD1 (5 bases). V was shortened by 6 bases and J by 4 bases, with 12 bases between the two germline ends. Germline CDR1 reads MNHEY; CDR2 reads SMNVEV (reference sequence). The CDR3 length is 13 residues. CDR3 nucleotide sequence: TGTGCCAGCAGCCTAGGGGTGAGCTATGGCTACACCTTC. Translation: CASSLGVSYGYTF.

This clone qualifies as medium-sized. The chain combines TRBV6-4 with TRBJ1-1, with 9 nucleotides matching TRBD1. V shed 0 bases, J shed 8 bases, and the junction held 1 base outside the gene matches. This CDR3 has 13 residues. Germline CDR1 reads MRHNA; CDR2 reads SNTAGT. CDR3 coding DNA: TGTGCCAGCAGTGACTCGGACAGGGGCGAAGCTTTCTTT. It specifies CASSDSDRGEAFF.

The chain uses TRBV2 and TRBJ1-5, with D unclear. V dropped 7 bases and J dropped 6 bases, with 10 bases sitting between them. The germline V gene has CDR1 SNHLY and CDR2 FYNNEI. The CDR3 loop spans 12 amino acids. The DNA for the CDR3 is TGTGCCAGCAAGGACGGAGGTCAGCCCCAGCATTTT. It translates to CASKDGGQPQHF.

CDR3 amino acids: CASSPPGGGSEKLFF. Written as DNA, the CDR3 is TGTGCCAGCAGCCCCCCGGGGGGTGGGAGTGAAAAACTGTTTTTT. This chain joins TRBV7-9 and TRBJ1-4; a weak D match, TRBD1 (5 bases). This CDR3 is built from 15 residues. Trimming removed 5 bases at V and 7 bases at J, with 17 bases between. Germline V gene sequence: CDR1 SEHNR, CDR2 FQNEAQ (reference sequence).

CDR3 region: CATNSGGAIYEQYF. The CDR3, as DNA: TGTGCCACCAATTCCGGGGGAGCTATCTACGAGCAGTACTTC. The gene calls are TRBV6-6 and TRBJ2-7; D might be TRBD2 (6 bases). V gave up 10 bases and J gave up 3 bases, with 19 bases separating them. The CDR3 covers 14 residues. CDR1 and CDR2 (germline): MNHNY, SVGAGI (reference sequence).

This clone has more than one count but fewer than ten. The chain uses TRBV9 and TRBJ2-1; D might be TRBD2 (5 bases). With 1 base removed from V and 1 base from J, the gap between germline ends came to 9 bases. Germline lookup yields CDR1 SGDLS and CDR2 YYNGEE. The CDR3 sequence is 15 residues long. CDR3 loop: CASSVFGDSYNEQFF. DNA of the CDR3: TGTGCCAGCAGCGTATTCGGGGATTCCTACAATGAGCAGTTCTTC.

The J gene is TRBJ2-7, the V gene TRBV5-6, with D possibly TRBD1 on 5 matching bases. Between the trimmed V and J ends, which lost 6 bases and 3 bases, there was a span of 19 bases. The CDR3 is made up of 15 amino acids. Looked up from germline, CDR1 is SGHDT and CDR2 is YYEEEE. CDR3 loop: CASTLEGVDYYEQYF. CDR3 in DNA: TGTGCCAGCACCCTGGAAGGGGTGGATTACTACGAGCAGTACTTC.

The chain has TRBV6-1 and TRBJ1-5; D unresolved. V lost 0 bases to trimming and J lost 9 bases, with 12 bases between them. Germline loops: CDR1 MNHNS, CDR2 SASEGT. The CDR3 sequence is 14 residues long. The CDR3 is CASSEAVQKGPQHF. CDR3 DNA: TGTGCCAGCAGTGAAGCAGTACAGAAAGGGCCCCAGCATTTT.

The DNA of the CDR3 is TGTGCCAGCAGCCCGGGACAGGGCTACGAGCAGTACTTC. Amino acid sequence: CASSPGQGYEQYF. J is TRBJ2-7 and V is TRBV7-6; 9 bases fit TRBD1. The CDR3 spans 13 residues. Germline loops: CDR1 SGHVS, CDR2 FNYEAQ. The V and J ends lost 5 bases and 3 bases, in that order; junction bases with no gene match: 2.

This clone was recorded a few times. The chain couples TRBV6-4 to TRBJ1-2, with 7 bases aligning to TRBD1. The CDR3 consists of 15 residues. In germline, CDR1 is MRHNA, CDR2 SNTAGT. The V gene end was trimmed by 2 bases and the J gene end by 3 bases; junction bases not matched to a gene: 6. The CDR3: CASSDTTGFHYGYTF. The DNA for the CDR3 is TGTGCCAGCAGTGACACGACAGGGTTTCACTATGGCTACACCTTC.

This sequence joins TRBV13 and TRBJ2-1, with TRBD1 matching 12 bases. The V segment lost 6 bases and the J segment 7 bases; nucleotides outside the gene matches: 7. CDR3 length: 15 residues. Germline CDR1 and CDR2: PRHDT and FYEKMQ (reference sequence). CDR3 DNA: TGTGCCAGCAGGACCGGGACAGGGGGCTCGAATGAGCAGTTCTTC. Protein: CASRTGTGGSNEQFF. Using reference TRBV13 and TRBJ2-1 for the parts outside the CDR3, the full variable domain is AAGVIQSPRHLIKEKRETATLKCYPIPRHDTVYWYQQGPGQDPQFLISFYEKMQSDKGSIPDRFSAQQFSDYHSELNMSSLELGDSALYFCASRTGTGGSNEQFFGPGTRLTVL.

The chain joins TRBV7-3 to TRBJ2-1; D not certain. This CDR3 is 16 amino acids long. CDR1 is SGHTA, CDR2 FQGTGA, per germline. The ends were cut back, 3 bases at V and 2 bases at J, with 14 bases in the middle. DNA of the CDR3: TGTGCCAGCAGCTTGTCTGGGCCGACGGCCTACAATGAGCAGTTCTTC. This encodes CASSLSGPTAYNEQFF.

J is TRBJ2-7 and V is TRBV5-8, with no clear D. Germline CDR1 and CDR2: SGHTS and YDEGEE. There are 14 residues in the CDR3. V was clipped by 1 base and J by 4 bases, with 12 bases between them. The CDR3 DNA reads TGTGCCAGCAGCTTGCAGGTTACCTCGTACGAGCAGTACTTC. It codes for CASSLQVTSYEQYF.

The rearrangement joins TRBV7-6 to TRBJ2-7, with a tentative D call TRBD1 (6 bases). Germline assignment: CDR1 SGHVS and CDR2 FNYEAQ. The CDR3 covers 13 residues. Trimming stripped 2 bases from V and 5 bases from J, with 10 bases between. CDR3 sequence: CASSLTGLDEQYF. The CDR3, as DNA: TGTGCCAGCAGCTTAACAGGGCTGGACGAGCAGTACTTC.

V and J are TRBV6-6 and TRBJ1-1; 9 bases align to TRBD1. CDR1 is MNHNY, CDR2 SVGAGI, per germline (reference sequence). This CDR3 is 14 amino acids long. V was clipped by 5 bases and J by 4 bases; unmatched bases: 5. The CDR3 loop is CASSGTGSATEAFF. The CDR3 nucleotides read TGTGCCAGCAGTGGGACAGGGTCGGCCACTGAAGCTTTCTTT.

The rearrangement joins TRBV6-5 to TRBJ2-7; possible D gene TRBD2, 7 bases. The CDR3 runs 15 residues. The V gene's germline CDR1 is MNHEY and CDR2 SVGAGI. Trimming left V 6 bases short and J 0 bases short, with 15 bases between. CDR3 bases: TGTGCCAGCAGCACGGGGGGCAATCCCTCCTACGAGCAGTACTTC. This translates into CASSTGGNPSYEQYF.

The rearrangement links TRBV27 to TRBJ1-2; weak D call: TRBD1 (6 bases). V lost 5 bases and J lost 4, with 20 bases in between. Germline values: CDR1 MNHEY, CDR2 SMNVEV (reference sequence). The CDR3 has 16 amino acids. The DNA for the CDR3 is TGTGCCAGCAGTCTGTCTGCAGGGGAAAGAGGCTATGGCTACACCTTC. It encodes CASSLSAGERGYGYTF.

The chain couples TRBV15 to TRBJ2-1, with 8 bases aligning to TRBD2. V dropped 8 bases and J dropped 7; count of bases not matched to a gene: 7. The CDR3 extends over 13 amino acids. Per germline, CDR1 LNHNV and CDR2 YYDKDF (reference sequence). The CDR3 DNA reads as TGTGCCACCCGAGCGGGGGTTATGAATGAGCAGTTCTTC. This codes for CATRAGVMNEQFF.

V usage is TRBV5-4 and J usage is TRBJ2-1; 8 bases agree with TRBD1. J lost 4 bases, V lost 3 bases, and 9 bases had no gene match. The CDR3 totals 16 residues. Germline loops: CDR1 SGHNT, CDR2 YYREEE (reference sequence). CDR3 amino acids: CASSWGTGPRYNEQFF. In nucleotides, the CDR3 is TGTGCCAGCAGCTGGGGGACAGGTCCCAGGTACAATGAGCAGTTCTTC.

In its sample, this clone ranks as medium-sized. The V and J genes are TRBV29-1 and TRBJ1-1; possible D gene TRBD1, 5 bases. Germline-derived CDR1 and CDR2 are SQVTM and ANQGSEA. The CDR3 sequence is 15 residues long. V lost 6 bases and J 0 bases, leaving 17 bases between the germline ends. CDR3 region: CSVAVFREVNTEAFF. CDR3 DNA: TGCAGCGTGGCCGTTTTCAGGGAGGTGAACACTGAAGCTTTCTTT.

V is TRBV7-9 and J is TRBJ2-5, with 7 bases identical to TRBD1. The CDR3 spans 14 residues. The V segment lost 10 bases and the J segment 4 bases; nucleotides outside the gene matches: 12. CDR1 SEHNR and CDR2 FQNEAQ come from the germline V gene (reference sequence). The DNA of the CDR3 is TGTGCCACCGACCGACAGGGTAGCCCAGAGACCCAGTACTTC. Its protein is CATDRQGSPETQYF. The full variable domain, its missing parts supplied by reference TRBV7-9 and TRBJ2-5, is DTGVSQNPRHKITKRGQNVTFRCDPISEHNRLYWYRQTLGQGPEFLTYFQNEAQLEKSRLLSDRFSAERPKGSFSTLEIQRTEQGDSAMYLCATDRQGSPETQYFGPGTRLLVL.

V gene TRBV7-8 combines with J gene TRBJ1-5; maybe TRBD1 (5 bases). In germline, CDR1 is SGHVS, CDR2 FQNEAQ. Trimming removed 1 base from V and 1 base from J, with 8 bases in between. The CDR3 loop spans 15 amino acids. The CDR3: CASSLGGGSNQPQHF. The CDR3 DNA follows: TGTGCCAGCAGCTTAGGGGGGGGAAGCAATCAGCCCCAGCATTTT.

This clone occurred once. The J gene is TRBJ1-6, the V gene TRBV4-1; 10 bases are shared with TRBD1. Germline V CDR1 and CDR2: MGHRA, YSYEKL. V trimming: 1 base; J trimming: 16 bases; junction bases outside the gene matches: 4. This CDR3 spans 13 amino acids. The CDR3 protein is CASSQAGTGELHF. CDR3 in DNA: TGCGCCAGCAGCCAAGCCGGGACAGGGGAGCTCCACTTT.